This is a list of T cell receptor beta chains from one sample in a study of blood T cell repertoires in COVID-19. The method was immunoSEQ multiplex PCR; TCRdb's version includes in-frame clones alone and lacks a portion of them. The sample has 300,000 to 350,000 clones, approximately 83% seen once; the top ten hold more than 2%. The source material was PBMCs or T cells enriched from blood (not recorded which). The source of these receptors is a man aged 25-45 years who had recovered from COVID-19. Both conserved end residues are part of each CDR3. The D gene is left open where the match is weak. Clone size is stated in some rows and not others, as once, few, many or a class when expanded.

>TRBD2|TRBV5-1|TRBJ2-3|once
CASSVATSGGAIDTQYF
TGCGCCAGCAGCGTAGCGACTAGCGGGGGGGCGATAGATACGCAGTATTTT
>NA|TRBV7-9|TRBJ1-1|NA
CASSPRGSVNTEAFF
TGTGCCAGCAGCCCGAGGGGGTCGGTGAACACTGAAGCTTTCTTT
>NA|TRBV18|TRBJ1-4|NA
CASSIGQLKNEKLFF
TGTGCCAGCTCAATCGGACAGCTAAAAAATGAAAAACTGTTTTTT
>NA|TRBV3-1/TRBV3-2|TRBJ1-1|few
CASSLGDGSTEAFF
TGTGCCAGCAGCCTCGGGGATGGAAGCACTGAAGCTTTCTTT
>NA|TRBV19|TRBJ2-2|NA
CASSTVARITGELFF
TGTGCCAGTAGTACGGTAGCCCGAATCACCGGGGAGCTGTTTTTT
>TRBD2|TRBV9|TRBJ2-1|NA
CASSVGTSGADYNEQFF
TGTGCCAGCAGCGTAGGTACTAGCGGGGCTGACTACAATGAGCAGTTCTTC
>NA|TRBV7-3|TRBJ1-5|NA
CASSYPCHNYSNQPQHF
TGTGCCAGCAGCTACCCCTGCCACAACTATAGCAATCAGCCCCAGCATTTT
>TRBD2|TRBV30|TRBJ2-2|NA
CAWVTGGTNTGELFF
TGTGCCTGGGTTACGGGGGGGACGAACACCGGGGAGCTGTTTTTT
>NA|TRBV29-1|TRBJ2-3|NA
CSVGGGTTDTQYF
TGCAGCGTGGGAGGTGGGACCACAGATACGCAGTATTTT
>NA|TRBV27|TRBJ1-6|once
CASSPPFSPLHF
TGTGCCAGCAGTCCCCCTTTTTCACCCCTCCACTTT
>NA|TRBV28|TRBJ1-1|NA
CASSLTSGTTTMNTEAFF
TGTGCCAGCAGCTTAACCTCCGGGACAACCACTATGAACACTGAAGCTTTCTTT
>NA|TRBV3-1/TRBV3-2|TRBJ2-5|NA
CASSQDLRGAETQYF
TGTGCCAGCAGCCAAGATTTACGGGGGGCGGAGACCCAGTACTTC
>NA|TRBV5-1|TRBJ1-4|NA
CASSWVIQRAGGKLFF
TGCGCCAGCAGCTGGGTAATTCAGAGGGCGGGTGGAAAACTGTTTTTT
>NA|TRBV30|TRBJ1-1|NA
CAWSVTGMNTEAFF
TGTGCCTGGAGTGTGACCGGGATGAACACTGAAGCTTTCTTT
>NA|TRBV7-8|TRBJ2-1|NA
CASSLDSAAIYNEQFF
TGTGCCAGCAGCTTAGATTCCGCGGCAATCTACAATGAGCAGTTCTTC
>NA|TRBV6-5|TRBJ1-1|once
CASSYSGQPNTEAFF
TGTGCCAGCAGTTACTCAGGACAGCCGAACACTGAAGCTTTCTTT
>NA|TRBV5-1|TRBJ2-6|NA
CASSLALTAGANVLTF
TGCGCCAGCAGCTTGGCCCTCACAGCTGGGGCCAACGTCCTGACTTTC
>NA|TRBV9|TRBJ1-4|NA
CASSVRPSGTNEKLFF
TGTGCCAGCAGTGTACGACCTTCAGGGACTAATGAAAAACTGTTTTTT
>NA|TRBV4-2|TRBJ1-6|NA
CASSQELRAQNDSPLHF
TGTGCCAGCAGCCAAGAGTTGAGGGCCCAGAACGACTCACCCCTCCACTTT
>TRBD1|TRBV5-4|TRBJ1-2|NA
CASRNEGTVGGYTF
TGTGCCAGCAGGAACGAGGGGACAGTGGGTGGCTACACCTTC
>TRBD1|TRBV5-4|TRBJ1-2|once
CASSPMTGGRLAGGYTF
TGTGCCAGCAGCCCTATGACAGGGGGAAGACTTGCGGGTGGCTACACCTTC
>TRBD1|TRBV19|TRBJ1-2|NA
CASSTGTGVYGYTF
TGTGCCAGCTCTACCGGGACAGGGGTTTATGGCTACACCTTC
>TRBD2|TRBV4-1|TRBJ2-7|NA
CASSQEIRSAGGGYEQYF
TGCGCCAGCAGCCAAGAGATAAGGTCAGCGGGGGGTGGCTACGAGCAGTACTTC
>TRBD1|TRBV11-2|TRBJ1-1|NA
CASSKRPRGVNTEAFF
TGTGCCAGCAGCAAACGACCCAGGGGGGTGAACACTGAAGCTTTCTTT
>NA|TRBV7-2|TRBJ1-2|NA
CASSLGGGTNYGYTF
TGTGCCAGCAGCTTAGGAGGAGGAACTAACTATGGCTACACCTTC
>NA|TRBV7-9|TRBJ1-1|NA
CASFTKNTEAFF
TGTGCCAGCTTCACAAAGAACACTGAAGCTTTCTTT
>NA|TRBV18|TRBJ1-5|NA
CASSPASNQPQHF
TGTGCCAGCTCACCGGCATCAAATCAGCCCCAGCATTTT
>TRBD1|TRBV19|TRBJ1-1|NA
CASTQGSMNTEAFF
TGTGCCAGTACACAGGGGAGTATGAACACTGAAGCTTTCTTT
>NA|TRBV6-1|TRBJ2-1|NA
CASSGEWANSYNEQFF
TGTGCCAGCAGTGGGGAGTGGGCAAACTCCTACAATGAGCAGTTCTTC
>TRBD1|TRBV2|TRBJ2-4|few
CASGLGTGWTKNIQYF
TGTGCCAGCGGCCTCGGGACAGGGTGGACCAAAAACATTCAGTACTTC
>TRBD1|TRBV30|TRBJ1-1|once
CAWRFHGRGLLVNTEAFF
TGTGCCTGGAGGTTCCATGGCAGGGGGCTACTCGTGAACACTGAAGCTTTCTTT
>NA|TRBV10-2|TRBJ2-5|NA
CASSGPGSGTNGGTQYF
TGCGCCAGCAGTGGGCCGGGTTCCGGAACCAATGGAGGGACCCAGTACTTC
>TRBD2|TRBV5-6|TRBJ2-1|NA
CASRPGGAHTYNEQFF
TGTGCCAGCAGGCCCGGGGGGGCCCACACCTACAATGAGCAGTTCTTC
>TRBD1|TRBV7-8|TRBJ1-2|NA
CASSMGQGGYGYTF
TGTGCCAGCAGCATGGGACAGGGGGGATATGGCTACACCTTC
>NA|TRBV12-3/TRBV12-4|TRBJ1-2|NA
CATRGADNYGYTF
TGTGCCACCCGAGGTGCGGATAACTATGGCTACACCTTC
>NA|TRBV11-2|TRBJ1-1|once
CASSLVAGNTEAFF
TGTGCCAGCAGCTTAGTTGCGGGGAACACTGAAGCTTTCTTT
>TRBD1|TRBV11-3|TRBJ1-1|NA
CASSQRTGATNTEAFF
TGTGCCAGCAGCCAAAGGACAGGGGCGACGAACACTGAAGCTTTCTTT
>TRBD1|TRBV29-1|TRBJ2-5|NA
CSVGGQGALKTQYF
TGCAGCGTTGGGGGACAGGGGGCGTTGAAGACCCAGTACTTC
>NA|TRBV5-1|TRBJ2-5|NA
CASSQQETQYF
TGCGCCAGCAGCCAACAAGAGACCCAGTACTTC
>NA|TRBV7-9|TRBJ2-7|NA
CASSFDRDYEQYF
TGTGCCAGCAGCTTCGACAGAGACTACGAGCAGTACTTC
>TRBD1|TRBV19|TRBJ2-7|once
CASSIGQGAYEQYF
TGTGCCAGTAGTATAGGACAGGGGGCATACGAGCAGTACTTC